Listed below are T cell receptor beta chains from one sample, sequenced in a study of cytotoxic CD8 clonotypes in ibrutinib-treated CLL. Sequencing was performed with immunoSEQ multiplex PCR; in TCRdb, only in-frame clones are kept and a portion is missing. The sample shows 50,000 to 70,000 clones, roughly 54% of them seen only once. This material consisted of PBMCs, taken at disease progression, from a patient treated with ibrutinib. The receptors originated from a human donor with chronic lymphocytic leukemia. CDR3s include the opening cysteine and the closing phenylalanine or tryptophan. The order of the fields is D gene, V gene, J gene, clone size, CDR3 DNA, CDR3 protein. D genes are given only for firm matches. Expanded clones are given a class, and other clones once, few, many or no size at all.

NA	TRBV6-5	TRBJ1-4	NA	TGTGCCAGCAGTAAGGGCTTTCAGGGGAATGAAAAACTGTTTTTT	CASSKGFQGNEKLFF
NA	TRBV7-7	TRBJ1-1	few	TGTGCTAGCAGCCCCCTTAGTGGAGGGAACACTGAAGCTTTCTTT	CASSPLSGGNTEAFF
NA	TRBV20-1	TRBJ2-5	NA	TGCAGTGCTAGAGGGCAGGAGACCCAGTACTTC	CSARGQETQYF
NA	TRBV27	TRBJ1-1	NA	TGTGCCAGCATTGGGGGGCGGACTGAAGCTTTCTTT	CASIGGRTEAFF
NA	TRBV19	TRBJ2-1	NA	TGTGCCAGTAGTACCCGGGGCAGGGTTACTAGCAATGAGCAGTTCTTC	CASSTRGRVTSNEQFF
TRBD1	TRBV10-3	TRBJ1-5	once	TGTGCCACACGACAGGGGGTAGATAATCAGCCCCAGCATTTT	CATRQGVDNQPQHF
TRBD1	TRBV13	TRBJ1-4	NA	TGTGCCAGCAGCTCAGACAGGGCGAATGAAAAACTGTTTTTT	CASSSDRANEKLFF
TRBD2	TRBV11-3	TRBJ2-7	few	TGTGCCAGCAGCCCCTCGGACGGGAGGGCCAGGGAGCAGTACTTC	CASSPSDGRAREQYF
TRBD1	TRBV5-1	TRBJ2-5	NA	TGCGCCAGCAGCTTGATGGGGACAGGGCAAGAGACCCAGTACTTC	CASSLMGTGQETQYF
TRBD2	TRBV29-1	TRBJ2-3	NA	TGCAGCGCCCGGCGGGCTAGCGGGACCACAGATACGCAGTATTTT	CSARRASGTTDTQYF
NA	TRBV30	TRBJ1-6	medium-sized	TGTGCCTGGAGCAGGCCCCTAGGGAGCTCCTATAATTCACCCCTCCACTTT	CAWSRPLGSSYNSPLHF
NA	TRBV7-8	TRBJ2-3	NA	TGTGCCAGCAGCGAGGGGGGGCCCACAGATACGCAGTATTTT	CASSEGGPTDTQYF
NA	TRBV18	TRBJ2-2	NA	TGTGCCTTACGCCAGTCAAGTGGCGGGGAGCTGTTTTTT	CALRQSSGGELFF
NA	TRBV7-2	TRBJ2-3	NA	TGTGCCAGCAGCTTAGCTCCTTTAGCGTTGAGCACAGATACGCAGTATTTT	CASSLAPLALSTDTQYF
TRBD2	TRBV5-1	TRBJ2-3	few	TGCGCCAGCAGCTACAAGACTAGCGGGGGCACAGATACGCAGTATTTT	CASSYKTSGGTDTQYF
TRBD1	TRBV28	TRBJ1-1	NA	TGTGCCAGCAGCTACGGGACAGGGGGCGTGGACGTGAACACTGAAGCTTTCTTT	CASSYGTGGVDVNTEAFF
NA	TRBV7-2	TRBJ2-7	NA	TGTGCCAGCAGCTTAGAGGCAGGGGGGTACGAGCAGTACTTC	CASSLEAGGYEQYF
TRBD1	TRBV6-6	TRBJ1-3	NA	TGTGCCTCGTCGACAGGGAGAAACACCATATATTTT	CASSTGRNTIYF
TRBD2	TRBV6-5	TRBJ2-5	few	TGTGCCAGCAGTTACTCTCTAGCGGGAGGGGAGACCCAGTACTTC	CASSYSLAGGETQYF
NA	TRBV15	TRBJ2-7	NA	TGTGCCACCAGCACCCTCCCTGGCAGGGTCAATGAGCAGTACTTC	CATSTLPGRVNEQYF
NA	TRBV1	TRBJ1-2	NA	TGCACCAGCAGCCGGGGGCCCCCCTATCTGGTGAGTAACTATGGCTACACCTTC	CTSSRGPPYLVSNYGYTF
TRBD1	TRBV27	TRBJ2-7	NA	TGTGCCAGCAGTTTGGGGCAGGGGGCGAACTACGAGCAGTACTTC	CASSLGQGANYEQYF
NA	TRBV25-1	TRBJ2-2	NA	TGTGCCAGCAGGGGAGGGGGGGCCACCGGGGAGCTGTTTTTT	CASRGGGATGELFF
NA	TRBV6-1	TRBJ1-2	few	TGTGCCAGCAGTGCCCCCGCGTTCCCAGCTAACTATGGCTACACCTTC	CASSAPAFPANYGYTF
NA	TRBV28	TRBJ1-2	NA	TGTGCCAGCAGTTTCAGCGGGGCAGGGAACTATGGCTACACCTTC	CASSFSGAGNYGYTF
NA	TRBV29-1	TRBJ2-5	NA	TGCAGCGTTGCCCAGCAAGAGACCCAGTACTTC	CSVAQQETQYF